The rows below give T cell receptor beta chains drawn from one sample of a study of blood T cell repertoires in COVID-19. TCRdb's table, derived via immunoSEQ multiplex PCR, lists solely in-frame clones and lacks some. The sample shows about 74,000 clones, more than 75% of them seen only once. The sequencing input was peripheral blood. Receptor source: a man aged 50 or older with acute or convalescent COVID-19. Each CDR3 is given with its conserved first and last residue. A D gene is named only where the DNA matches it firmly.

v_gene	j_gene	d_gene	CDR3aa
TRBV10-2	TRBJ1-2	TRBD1	CASRDLQGLAYGYTF
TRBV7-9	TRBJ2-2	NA	CASSPQIAANTGELFF
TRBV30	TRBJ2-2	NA	CAWSVRTGRDTGELFF
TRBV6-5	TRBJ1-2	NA	CASRLGQDYGYTF
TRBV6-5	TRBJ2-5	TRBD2	CASRRDYSQTQYF
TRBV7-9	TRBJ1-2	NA	CASSFGGLYGYTF
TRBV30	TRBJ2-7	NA	CAWSRSGSYEQYF
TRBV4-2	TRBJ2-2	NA	CASSQDHASTGELFF
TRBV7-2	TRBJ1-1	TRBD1	CASSQGQGAEAFF
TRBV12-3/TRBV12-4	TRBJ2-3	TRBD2	CASSKLADTQYF
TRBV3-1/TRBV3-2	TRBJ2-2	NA	CASSQRQNTGELFF
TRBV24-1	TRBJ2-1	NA	CATSDWGKSYNEQFF
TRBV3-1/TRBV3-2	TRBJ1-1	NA	CASSGLTWTRSAFF
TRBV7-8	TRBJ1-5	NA	CASRSTELGNQPQHF
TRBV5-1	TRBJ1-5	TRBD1	CASSFGTENQPQHF
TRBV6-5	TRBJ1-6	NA	CASSYSVQFNSPLHF
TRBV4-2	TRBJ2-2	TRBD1	CASSQGQGALGGELFF
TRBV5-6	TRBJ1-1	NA	CASSLPRATEAFF
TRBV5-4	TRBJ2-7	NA	CASSLAGGWGTYEQYF
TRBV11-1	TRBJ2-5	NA	CASSLGLQGTQYF
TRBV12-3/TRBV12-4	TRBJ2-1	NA	CASSGSWAGQFF
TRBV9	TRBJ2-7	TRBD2	CASSRHSGRFENEQYF
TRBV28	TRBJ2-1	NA	CASSFPQVSYNEQFF
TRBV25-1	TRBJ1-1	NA	CASSEGEHTEAFF
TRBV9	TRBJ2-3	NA	CASSARIKGGADTQYF
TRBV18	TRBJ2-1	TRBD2	CASSPLAGHNEQFF
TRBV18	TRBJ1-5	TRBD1	CASSHTGDNQPQHF
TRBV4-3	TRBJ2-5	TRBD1	CASSQTLGQGVETQYF
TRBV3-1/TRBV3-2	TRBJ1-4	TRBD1	CASSHDRGRATNEKLFF
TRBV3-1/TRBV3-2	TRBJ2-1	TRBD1	CASSQVNRGQFF
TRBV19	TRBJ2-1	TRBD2	CASSTLAGISYNEQFF
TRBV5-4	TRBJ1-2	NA	CASRTGNSLNYGYTF
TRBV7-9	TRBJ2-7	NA	CASSSNSWSDEQYF
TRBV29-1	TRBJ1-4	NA	CSVVGGTNEKLFF
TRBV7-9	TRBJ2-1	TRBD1	CASSLRQGTDNEQFF
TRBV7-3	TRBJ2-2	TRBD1	CASSPDRATGELFF